What follows are 5 T cell receptor beta chains derived from one specimen sequenced in a study of beta chain features in type 1 diabetes. cDNA synthesis used the whole RNA isolate, giving expressed TCRB sequences. The table came from immunoSEQ multiplex PCR; TCRdb's copy has only in-frame clones and leaves some out. The repertoire consists of about 450,000 clones, with 10% to 12% occurring once and the leading ten covering over 0.04%. The sample was naive CD4+ T cells from blood. All receptors derive from a young woman in good health.

The chain recombines TRBV4-3 with TRBJ2-7; D possibly corresponds to TRBD1 (5 bases). The CDR3 loop spans 15 amino acids. Between the trimmed V and J ends, which lost 2 bases and 2 bases, there was a span of 13 bases. CDR1 and CDR2 (germline): LGHNA, YSLEER. The CDR3: CASSQRAGLTYEQYF. For the CDR3, the DNA is TGCGCCAGCAGCCAAAGGGCAGGGCTTACCTACGAGCAGTACTTC.

This clone has just a few counts. This chain links TRBV30 with TRBJ2-5; 8 nucleotides match TRBD2. The J call could be wrong; TRBJ2-7 is a better fit for the DNA end. The CDR3 sequence is 14 residues long. The germline V gene has CDR1 GTSNPN and CDR2 SVGIG (reference sequence). The chain's CDR3 is CAWSPGLGSYEQYF. DNA for the CDR3: TGTGCCTGGAGTCCGGGACTAGGGAGCTACGAGCAGTACTTC.

The chain uses TRBV23-1 and TRBJ1-5; D ambiguous. TRBV23-1 has ORF status, its function being uncertain. This CDR3 is built from 16 residues. With 0 bases removed from V and 1 base from J, the gap between germline ends came to 10 bases. CDR3 bases: TGCGCCAGCAGTCAATCCTACGAGGAGAGCAATCAGCCCCAGCATTTT. It codes for CASSQSYEESNQPQHF.

The table lists this clone with a few counts. This chain connects TRBV9 to TRBJ2-5; TRBD2 matches 14 bases. The CDR3 sequence is 16 residues long. J gave up 2 bases and V 4 bases, and 4 bases lay outside the gene matches. Germline V gene sequence: CDR1 SGDLS, CDR2 YYNGEE. CDR3 residues: CASSLRTSGGQETQYF. DNA of the CDR3: TGTGCCAGCAGCCTGCGGACTAGCGGGGGGCAAGAGACCCAGTACTTC.

The chain has TRBV7-2 and TRBJ1-5; 8 nucleotides align to TRBD1. CDR3 length: 14 amino acids. J gave up 2 bases and V 5 bases, and 2 bases lay outside the gene matches. The V gene's germline CDR1 is SGHTA and CDR2 FQGNSA. In DNA form, the CDR3 reads TGTGCCAGCAGCGCGGACAGGGGCAATCAGCCCCAGCATTTT. Protein sequence: CASSADRGNQPQHF.